The entry below gives a single T cell receptor beta chain sequence along with its context. Its antigen remains unknown. The sample is drawn from a study of T cell clones after liver transplantation. Measured with immunoSEQ multiplex PCR; TCRdb has only the in-frame clones, and not every one. This table has some 20,000 clones, approximately 84% appearing once. Study outcomes and limitations: Post-transplant time points were not standardized, so conclusions are preliminary.

V shed 1 base and J shed 5 bases, with 2 bases lying between them. The CDR3 consists of 11 residues. From germline, CDR1 is SGHAT and CDR2 FQNNGV. The specimen was CD8+ T cells from blood, collected approximately 52 months after liver transplant. The TCR originated in a human patient who received a liver transplant. Some T cells may have originated in the graft donor. The chain recombines TRBV11-2 with TRBJ2-5; D remains unclear. The CDR3 DNA follows: TGTGCCAGCAGCTTAGTGGAGACCCAGTACTTC. Translation gives CASSLVETQYF.